This TCR beta chain stems from a study of T cell responses to AZD1222 COVID-19 vaccine. The study, taken as a whole, reports: Repertoire collection took place solely once the T cell response had peaked. Spike-specific TCR breadth rose after two AZD1222 doses, and depth rose as well. Across spike, vaccine-associated CD4 TCRs were found, dominant at 160-218 and 743-854.

The CDR3 spans 14 residues. The ends lost 3 bases at V and 2 bases at J; junction bases unmatched: 4. Germline V gene sequence: CDR1 LGHDT, CDR2 YNNKEL (reference sequence). About this clone itself: Its antigen remains unknown.

Method: immunoSEQ multiplex PCR; TCRdb's copy keeps in-frame clones and lacks some. The sample records 75,000 to 90,000 clones, 90% being singletons. This chain links TRBV3-1 (or the pseudogene TRBV3-2) with TRBJ2-7, with 7 bases fitting TRBD1. Sample: peripheral blood, taken on day 0 of AZD1222 vaccination. This clonotype originated in an adult in good health. The CDR3 protein is CASSHGTAAYEQYF. The CDR3 coding sequence is TGTGCCAGCAGCCACGGGACAGCAGCCTACGAGCAGTACTTC.